These 8 T cell receptor beta chains share one sample of origin, sequenced in a study of spatial heterogeneity in lung cancer. TCRdb itself ran the 5' RACE reads through MiXCR, one entry per CDR3 protein. The sample holds about 100,000 distinct CDR3 sequences, nearly 4.5% seen once. Antigens for these TCRs are unknown. As for time point: sample taken at primary tumor resection. Whole-study findings and limits: Intratumoral expanded alpha and beta TCR counts were found to track tumor mutation counts.

Sequenced material: lung tumor tissue, taken at surgery. The receptors here all came from a male donor with early-stage non-small cell lung cancer.

In this sample, this clonotype turned up many times. The chain has TRBV10-1 and TRBJ2-2; 7 nucleotides align to TRBD1. J was trimmed by 4 bases and V by 0 bases; bases with no gene match: 2. Germline CDR1 WNHNN, CDR2 SYGVQD (reference sequence). This CDR3 has 15 amino acids. The CDR3 loop reads CASSESRTGTGELFF. DNA of the CDR3: TGCGCCAGCAGTGAGTCGCGGACAGGCACCGGGGAGCTGTTTTTT.

This clonotype was picked up a small number of times. The chain carries TRBV7-9 and TRBJ1-2, with a possible D match to TRBD1 (5 bases). This CDR3 comprises 16 residues. Germline loops: CDR1 SEHNR, CDR2 FQNEAQ (reference sequence). The V end lost 0 bases, the J end lost 4 bases, and 15 bases lay between the germline ends. CDR3 in DNA: TGTGCCAGCAGCTTAGCGACAGACCCGAGGGCCTATGGCTACACCTTC. Protein: CASSLATDPRAYGYTF. The complete variable domain, with remaining parts taken from reference TRBV7-9 and TRBJ1-2, reads DTGVSQNPRHKITKRGQNVTFRCDPISEHNRLYWYRQTLGQGPEFLTYFQNEAQLEKSRLLSDRFSAERPKGSFSTLEIQRTEQGDSAMYLCASSLATDPRAYGYTFGSGTRLTVV.

This clonotype was recorded many times. V and J are TRBV4-2 and TRBJ2-1; weak D call: TRBD2 (6 bases). CDR3 size: 17 residues. Germline V gene lookup returns CDR1 LGHNA and CDR2 YNFKEQ. V was trimmed by 0 bases and J by 7 bases, leaving 19 bases between them. DNA for the CDR3: TGTGCCAGCAGCCAAGATCTATACGGGAGCGGTAGGAATGAGCAGTTCTTC. Protein product: CASSQDLYGSGRNEQFF.

This clonotype was counted a few times. The chain has TRBV6-5 and TRBJ2-5, with D maybe TRBD2 (6 bases). The V gene's germline CDR1 is MNHEY and CDR2 SVGAGI. V was trimmed by 2 bases and J by 5 bases, leaving 15 bases between them. This CDR3 comprises 15 residues. CDR3 sequence reads: CASSYGDSGRETQYF. CDR3 sequence (DNA): TGTGCCAGCAGTTACGGAGACAGCGGGCGGGAGACCCAGTACTTC.

This clonotype was seen many times. V is TRBV9 and J is TRBJ2-3, with 8 bases aligning to TRBD2. Germline values: CDR1 SGDLS, CDR2 YYNGEE. With 3 bases clipped from V and 3 bases from J, the junction kept 6 bases outside the gene matches. CDR3 length equals 15 residues. CDR3 DNA: TGTGCCAGCAGCGGCGGGAGGATCAGAACAGATACGCAGTATTTT. This sequence encodes CASSGGRIRTDTQYF.

This clonotype was observed at least ten times. The chain combines TRBV6-5 with TRBJ2-2; a possible D gene is TRBD1 (5 bases). Germline-derived CDR1 and CDR2 are MNHEY and SVGAGI. V lost 0 bases to trimming and J lost 5 bases, with 10 bases between them. The CDR3 is 15 amino acids. CDR3 in amino acids: CASSYSTAGTGELFF. In nucleotides, the CDR3 is TGTGCCAGCAGTTACTCTACAGCAGGGACCGGGGAGCTGTTTTTT.

By its share, this clonotype is medium-sized. The chain combines TRBV2 with TRBJ2-7; D is unresolved. Trimming removed 2 bases from V and 0 bases from J, with 11 bases in between. The germline V gene has CDR1 SNHLY and CDR2 FYNNEI. The CDR3 sequence is 15 residues long. The CDR3 sequence: CASSEKERHSYEQYF. The CDR3 DNA sequence: TGTGCCAGCAGTGAAAAGGAGCGCCACTCCTACGAGCAGTACTTC. The variable domain in full, completed from reference TRBV2 and TRBJ2-7, reads EPEVTQTPSHQVTQMGQEVILRCVPISNHLYFYWYRQILGQKVEFLVSFYNNEISEKSEIFDDQFSVERPDGSNFTLKIRSTKLEDSAMYFCASSEKERHSYEQYFGPGTRLTVT.

Many counts were recorded for this clonotype. This chain uses TRBV7-9 with TRBJ1-2, with a tentative D call TRBD1 (6 bases). The CDR3 consists of 17 residues. In germline, CDR1 is SEHNR, CDR2 FQNEAQ (reference sequence). V was pared by 5 bases and J by 1 base, with 20 bases between. The CDR3 is CASSPRNQGSLNYGYTF. The CDR3, as DNA: TGTGCCAGCAGCCCTCGTAATCAGGGGAGTCTTAACTATGGCTACACCTTC. The variable domain in full, with the rest retrieved from reference TRBV7-9 and TRBJ1-2, is DTGVSQNPRHKITKRGQNVTFRCDPISEHNRLYWYRQTLGQGPEFLTYFQNEAQLEKSRLLSDRFSAERPKGSFSTLEIQRTEQGDSAMYLCASSPRNQGSLNYGYTFGSGTRLTVV.